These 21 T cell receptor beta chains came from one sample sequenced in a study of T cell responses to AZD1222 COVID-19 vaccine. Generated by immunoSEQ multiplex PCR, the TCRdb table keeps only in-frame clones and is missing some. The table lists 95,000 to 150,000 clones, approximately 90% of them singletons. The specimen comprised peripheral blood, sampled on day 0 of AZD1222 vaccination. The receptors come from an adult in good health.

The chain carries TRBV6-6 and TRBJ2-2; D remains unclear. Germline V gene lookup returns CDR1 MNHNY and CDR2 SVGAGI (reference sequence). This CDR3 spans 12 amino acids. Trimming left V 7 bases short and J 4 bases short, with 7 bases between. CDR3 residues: CASTKGTGELFF. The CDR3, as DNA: TGTGCCAGCACCAAGGGCACCGGGGAGCTGTTTTTT.

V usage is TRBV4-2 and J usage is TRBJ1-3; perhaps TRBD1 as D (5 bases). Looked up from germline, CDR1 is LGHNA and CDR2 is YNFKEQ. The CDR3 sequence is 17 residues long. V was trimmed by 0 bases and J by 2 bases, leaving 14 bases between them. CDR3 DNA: TGTGCCAGCAGCCAAGATGGGGGAGGGGCAACTGGAAACACCATATATTTT. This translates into CASSQDGGGATGNTIYF.

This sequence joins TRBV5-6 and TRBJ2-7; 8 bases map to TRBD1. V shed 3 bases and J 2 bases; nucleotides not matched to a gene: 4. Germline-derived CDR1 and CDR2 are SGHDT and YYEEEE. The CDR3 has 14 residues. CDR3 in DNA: TGTGCCAGCAGCTCGGGACAGGAGACCTACGAGCAGTACTTC. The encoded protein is CASSSGQETYEQYF.

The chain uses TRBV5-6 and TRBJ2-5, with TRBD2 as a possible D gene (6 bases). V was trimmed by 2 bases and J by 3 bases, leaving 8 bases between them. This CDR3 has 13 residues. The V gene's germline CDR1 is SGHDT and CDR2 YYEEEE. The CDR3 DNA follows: TGTGCCAGCAGCTTACTAGCCAAAGAGACCCAGTACTTC. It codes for CASSLLAKETQYF.

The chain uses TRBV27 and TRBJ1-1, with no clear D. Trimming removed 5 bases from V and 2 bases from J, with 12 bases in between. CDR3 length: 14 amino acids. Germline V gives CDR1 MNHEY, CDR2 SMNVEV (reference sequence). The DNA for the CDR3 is TGTGCCAGCAGTCAGCGTCGTGACAACACTGAAGCTTTCTTT. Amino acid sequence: CASSQRRDNTEAFF.

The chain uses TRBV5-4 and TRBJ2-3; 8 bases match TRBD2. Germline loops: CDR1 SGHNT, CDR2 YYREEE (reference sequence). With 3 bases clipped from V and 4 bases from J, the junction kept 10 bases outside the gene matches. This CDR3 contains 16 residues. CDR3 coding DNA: TGTGCCAGCAGCTCCCGGACTAGCCCCCCCGCAGATACGCAGTATTTT. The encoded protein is CASSSRTSPPADTQYF.

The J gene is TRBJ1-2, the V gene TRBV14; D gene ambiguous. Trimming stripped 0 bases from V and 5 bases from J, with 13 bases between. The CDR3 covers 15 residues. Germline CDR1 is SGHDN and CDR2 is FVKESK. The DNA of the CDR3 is TGTGCCAGCAGCCAAGAAGTGGGGTCTGGGTATGGCTACACCTTC. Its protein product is CASSQEVGSGYGYTF.

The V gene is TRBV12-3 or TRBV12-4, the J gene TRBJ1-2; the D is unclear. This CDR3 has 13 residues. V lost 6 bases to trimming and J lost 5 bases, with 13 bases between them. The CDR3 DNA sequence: TGTGCCAGCAGACAGACGGGCTTATATGGCTACACCTTC. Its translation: CASRQTGLYGYTF.

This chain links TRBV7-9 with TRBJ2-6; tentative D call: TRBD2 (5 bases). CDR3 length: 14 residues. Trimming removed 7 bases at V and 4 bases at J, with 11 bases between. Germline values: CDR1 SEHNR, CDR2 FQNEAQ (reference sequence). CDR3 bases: TGTGCCAGCACCGAGCGGTCCGGGGCCAACGTCCTGACTTTC. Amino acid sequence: CASTERSGANVLTF.

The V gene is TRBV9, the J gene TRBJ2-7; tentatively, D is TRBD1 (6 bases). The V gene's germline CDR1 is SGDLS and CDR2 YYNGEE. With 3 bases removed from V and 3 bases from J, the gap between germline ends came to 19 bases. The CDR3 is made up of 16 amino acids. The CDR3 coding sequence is TGTGCCAGCAGCGCGACCGGGACACCATCCCGCTACGAGCAGTACTTC. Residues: CASSATGTPSRYEQYF.

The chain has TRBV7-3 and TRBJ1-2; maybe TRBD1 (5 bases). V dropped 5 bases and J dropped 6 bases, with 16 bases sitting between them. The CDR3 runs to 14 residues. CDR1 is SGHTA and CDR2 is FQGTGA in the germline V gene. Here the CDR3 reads CASSATGGEHGYTF. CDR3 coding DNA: TGTGCCAGCAGCGCCACCGGAGGGGAACATGGCTACACCTTC.

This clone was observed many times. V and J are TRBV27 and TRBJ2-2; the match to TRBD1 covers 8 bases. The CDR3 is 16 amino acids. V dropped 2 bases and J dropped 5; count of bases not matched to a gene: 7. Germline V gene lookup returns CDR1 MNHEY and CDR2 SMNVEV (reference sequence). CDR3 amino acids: CASSLKPGGRTGELFF. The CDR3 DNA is TGTGCCAGCAGTTTAAAGCCAGGGGGCCGGACCGGGGAGCTGTTTTTT.

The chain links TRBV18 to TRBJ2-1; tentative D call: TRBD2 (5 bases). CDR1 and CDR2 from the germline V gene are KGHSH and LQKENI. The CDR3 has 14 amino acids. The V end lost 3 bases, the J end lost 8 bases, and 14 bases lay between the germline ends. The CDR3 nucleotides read TGTGCCAGCTCACCTCGGACGGGGTTCGATGAGCAGTTCTTC. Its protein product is CASSPRTGFDEQFF.

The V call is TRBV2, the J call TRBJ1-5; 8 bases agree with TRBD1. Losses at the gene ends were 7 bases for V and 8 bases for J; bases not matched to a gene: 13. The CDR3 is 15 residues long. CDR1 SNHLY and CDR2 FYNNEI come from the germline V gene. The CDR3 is CASTLQAGGSEPQHF. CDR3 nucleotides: TGTGCCAGCACACTACAGGCAGGGGGCAGTGAGCCCCAGCATTTT. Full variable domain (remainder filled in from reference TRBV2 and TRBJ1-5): EPEVTQTPSHQVTQMGQEVILRCVPISNHLYFYWYRQILGQKVEFLVSFYNNEISEKSEIFDDQFSVERPDGSNFTLKIRSTKLEDSAMYFCASTLQAGGSEPQHFGDGTRLSIL.

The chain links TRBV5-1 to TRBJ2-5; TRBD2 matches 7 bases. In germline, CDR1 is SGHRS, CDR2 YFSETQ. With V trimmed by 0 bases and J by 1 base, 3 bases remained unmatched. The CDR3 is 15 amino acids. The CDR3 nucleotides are TGCGCCAGCAGCTTGGCGGGACTAATCCAAGAGACCCAGTACTTC. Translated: CASSLAGLIQETQYF.

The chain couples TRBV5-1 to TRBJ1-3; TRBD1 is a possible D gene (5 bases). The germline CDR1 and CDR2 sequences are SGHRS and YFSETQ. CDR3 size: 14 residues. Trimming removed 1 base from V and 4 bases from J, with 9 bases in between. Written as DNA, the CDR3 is TGCGCCAGCAGCTTGACGGGACCAGGAAACACCATATATTTT. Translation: CASSLTGPGNTIYF.

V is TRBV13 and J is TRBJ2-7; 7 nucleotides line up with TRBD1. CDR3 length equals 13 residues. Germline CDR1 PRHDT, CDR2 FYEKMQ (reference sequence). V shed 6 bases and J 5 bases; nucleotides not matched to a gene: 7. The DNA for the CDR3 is TGTGCCAGCAGTGGGAGAGGGGGCGACGAGCAGTACTTC. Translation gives CASSGRGGDEQYF.

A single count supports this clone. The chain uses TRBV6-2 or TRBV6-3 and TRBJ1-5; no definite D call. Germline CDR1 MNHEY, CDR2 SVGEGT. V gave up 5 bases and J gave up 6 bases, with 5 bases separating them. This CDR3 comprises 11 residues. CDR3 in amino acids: CASSARQPQHF. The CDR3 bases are TGTGCCAGCAGTGCCCGTCAGCCCCAGCATTTT.

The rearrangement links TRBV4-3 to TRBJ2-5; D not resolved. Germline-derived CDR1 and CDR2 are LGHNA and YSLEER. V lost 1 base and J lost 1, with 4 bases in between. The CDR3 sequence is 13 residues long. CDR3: CASSQGRQETQYF. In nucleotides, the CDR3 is TGCGCCAGCAGCCAAGGGCGCCAAGAGACCCAGTACTTC.

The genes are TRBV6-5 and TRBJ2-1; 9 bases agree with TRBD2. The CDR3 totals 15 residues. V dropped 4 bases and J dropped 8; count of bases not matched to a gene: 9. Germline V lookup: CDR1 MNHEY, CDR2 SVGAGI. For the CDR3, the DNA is TGTGCCAGCAGTTGGCGCGGGGGGGCGATGGATGAGCAGTTCTTC. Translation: CASSWRGGAMDEQFF.

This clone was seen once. The CDR3 DNA reads as TGTGCCAGCAGCCCAGGGACAGGCAATAATTCACCCCTCCACTTT. Translation: CASSPGTGNNSPLHF. The chain joins TRBV7-6 to TRBJ1-6, with 8 positions matching TRBD1. The germline V gene has CDR1 SGHVS and CDR2 FNYEAQ. With 5 bases clipped from V and 5 bases from J, the junction kept 5 bases outside the gene matches. CDR3 length: 15 amino acids.